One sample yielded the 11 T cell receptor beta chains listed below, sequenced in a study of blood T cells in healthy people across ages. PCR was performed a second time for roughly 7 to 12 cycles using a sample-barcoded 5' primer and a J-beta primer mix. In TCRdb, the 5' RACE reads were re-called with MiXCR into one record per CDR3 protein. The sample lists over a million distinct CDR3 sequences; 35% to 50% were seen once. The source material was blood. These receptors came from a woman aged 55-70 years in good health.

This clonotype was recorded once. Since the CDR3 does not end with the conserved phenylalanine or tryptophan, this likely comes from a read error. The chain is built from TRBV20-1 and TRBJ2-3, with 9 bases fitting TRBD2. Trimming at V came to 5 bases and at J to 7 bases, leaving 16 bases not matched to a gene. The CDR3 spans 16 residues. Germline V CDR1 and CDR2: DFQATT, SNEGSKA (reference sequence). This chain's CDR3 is CSASQGGTSLVYTQYL. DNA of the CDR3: TGCAGTGCTTCCCAGGGGGGGACTAGCCTCGTTTATACGCAGTATTTG.

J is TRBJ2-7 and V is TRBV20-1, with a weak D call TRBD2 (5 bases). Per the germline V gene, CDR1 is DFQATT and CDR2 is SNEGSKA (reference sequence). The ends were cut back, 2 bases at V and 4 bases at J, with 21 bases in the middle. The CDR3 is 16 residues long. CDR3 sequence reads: CSARSSLLVGRYEQYF. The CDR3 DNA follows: TGCAGTGCTAGATCTTCGTTACTAGTGGGGAGATACGAGCAGTACTTC.

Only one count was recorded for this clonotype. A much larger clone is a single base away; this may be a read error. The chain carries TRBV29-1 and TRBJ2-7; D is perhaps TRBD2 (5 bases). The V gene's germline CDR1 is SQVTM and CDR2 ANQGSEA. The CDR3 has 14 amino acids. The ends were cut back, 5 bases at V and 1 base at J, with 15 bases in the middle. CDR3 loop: CSVQSSRSSYEQYF. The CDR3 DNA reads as TGCAGCGTTCAGTCTAGCAGGAGTTCCTACGAGCAGTACTTC.

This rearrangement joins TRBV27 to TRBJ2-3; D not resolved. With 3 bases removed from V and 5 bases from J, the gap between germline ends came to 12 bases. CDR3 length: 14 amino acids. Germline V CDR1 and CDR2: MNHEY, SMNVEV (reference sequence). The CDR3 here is CASSFVVNIDTQYF. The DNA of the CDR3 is TGTGCCAGCAGTTTTGTCGTTAACATAGATACGCAGTATTTT.

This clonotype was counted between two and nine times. The CDR3, as DNA: TGTGCCAGCAACATGGCCGGACAGTACTACGAGCAGTACTTC. This sequence encodes CASNMAGQYYEQYF. The rearrangement uses TRBV12-3 or TRBV12-4 and TRBJ2-7; D might be TRBD1 (6 bases). The CDR3 totals 14 residues. With 7 bases removed from V and 3 bases from J, the gap between germline ends came to 16 bases.

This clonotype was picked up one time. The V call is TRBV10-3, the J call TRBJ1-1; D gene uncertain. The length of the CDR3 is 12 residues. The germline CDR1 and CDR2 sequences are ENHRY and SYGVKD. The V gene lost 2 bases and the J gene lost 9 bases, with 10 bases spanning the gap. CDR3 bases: TGTGCCATCAGTGAGACGAGAGGGCAAGCTTTCTTT. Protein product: CAISETRGQAFF.

The CDR3, as DNA: TGTGCCAGCAGCACCCCCGGGCTGTACAATGAGCAGTTCTTC. Translated: CASSTPGLYNEQFF. The V gene is TRBV7-3, the J gene TRBJ2-1, with D uncertain. The V gene's germline CDR1 is SGHTA and CDR2 FQGTGA. Trimming left V 5 bases short and J 4 bases short, with 12 bases between. There are 14 residues in the CDR3.

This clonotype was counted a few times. The CDR3 nucleotides read TGTGCCAGCAGCTCCGATGCATCTAGCGGGAGATCCCCAGTGGCTAGCACAGATACGCAGTATTTT. This codes for CASSSDASSGRSPVASTDTQYF. The chain recombines TRBV11-2 with TRBJ2-3; 10 nucleotides agree with TRBD2. The junction had 22 bases not matched to a gene; V was cut back by 4 bases and J by 0 bases. CDR3 length: 22 amino acids. Germline V lookup: CDR1 SGHAT, CDR2 FQNNGV.

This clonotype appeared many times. The CDR3 region has the DNA TGCAGTGCTACGTCTACGTTGTGGACTAGCAATCAGCCCCAGCATTTT. This translates into CSATSTLWTSNQPQHF. The chain joins TRBV20-1 to TRBJ1-5, with D unclear. This CDR3 comprises 16 residues. Germline V gene data show CDR1 as DFQATT and CDR2 as SNEGSKA (reference sequence). With 4 bases removed from V and 0 bases from J, the gap between germline ends came to 16 bases.

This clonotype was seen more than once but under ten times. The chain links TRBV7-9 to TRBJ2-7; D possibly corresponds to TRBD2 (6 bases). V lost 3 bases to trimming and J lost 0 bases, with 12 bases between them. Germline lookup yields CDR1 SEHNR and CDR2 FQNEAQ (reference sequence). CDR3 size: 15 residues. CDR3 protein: CASSFGDGSSYEQYF. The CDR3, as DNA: TGTGCCAGCAGCTTTGGTGACGGGAGCTCCTACGAGCAGTACTTC.

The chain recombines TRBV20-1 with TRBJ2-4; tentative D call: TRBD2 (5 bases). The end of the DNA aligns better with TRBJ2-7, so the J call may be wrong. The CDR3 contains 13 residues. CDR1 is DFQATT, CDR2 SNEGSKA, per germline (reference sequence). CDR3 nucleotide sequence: TGCAGTGCTTTAGCGAGATCGGCCTACGAGCAGTACTTC. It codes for CSALARSAYEQYF.